The 14 T cell receptor beta chains below all came from one sample that was sequenced in a study of regulatory T cells in long-lasting Graves disease. Time point specified: persistent/refractory GD, antithyroid drugs over 5 years with positive TRAb. From PBMCs, RNA was extracted and then used to make the TCR library. iRepertoire HTBI primers and Arm-PCR of CDR3 regions built TCR beta libraries. MiXCR was run by TCRdb on the multiplex PCR reads, yielding one entry per CDR3 protein. The sample consists of roughly 700,000 distinct CDR3 sequences, 30% of them appearing once. This material consisted of peripheral blood mononuclear cells (PBMCs), taken when the disease was refractory, from a patient treated with antithyroid drugs. Receptors were obtained from a female donor with Graves disease.

The rearrangement joins TRBV27 to TRBJ2-7; 8 bases map to TRBD2. The J segment lost 4 bases and the V segment lost 0 bases, leaving 11 bases of the junction unmatched. The CDR3 is 17 amino acids. CDR1 is MNHEY, CDR2 SMNVEV, per germline (reference sequence). The CDR3 bases are TGTGCCAGCAGTTTATCAGTTGCGGGGGGCGGAGGGTACGAGCAGTACTTC. It encodes CASSLSVAGGGGYEQYF.

This clonotype has ten or more counts. The chain combines TRBV6-1 with TRBJ1-1; 9 bases map to TRBD1. Trimming took 5 bases from V and 0 from J; bases not matched to a gene: 7. The CDR3 consists of 16 residues. From germline, CDR1 is MNHNS and CDR2 SASEGT. This chain's CDR3 is CASSPGQGRMNTEAFF. The CDR3 nucleotides are TGTGCCAGCAGTCCTGGACAGGGGAGAATGAACACTGAAGCTTTCTTT.

This clonotype was observed a handful of times. V usage is TRBV10-2 and J usage is TRBJ1-2, with 9 bases aligning to TRBD1. There are 13 residues in the CDR3. With 4 bases clipped from V and 7 bases from J, the junction kept 4 bases outside the gene matches. The germline gives CDR1 WSHSY, CDR2 SAAADI. As DNA, the CDR3 is TGCGCCAGCAGTGGGGCGGACAGGGGTGGCTACACCTTC. Translation gives CASSGADRGGYTF.

A few counts support this clonotype. J is TRBJ1-6 and V is TRBV20-1; D is unclear. Germline V gives CDR1 DFQATT, CDR2 SNEGSKA (reference sequence). The CDR3 loop spans 14 amino acids. Trimming pared 4 bases from V and 8 bases from J, leaving 15 bases between. The CDR3 loop reads CSAIEGFGHSPLHF. As DNA, the CDR3 is TGCAGTGCTATTGAGGGATTCGGTCATTCACCCCTCCACTTT.

The chain is built from TRBV20-1 and TRBJ2-5; weak D call: TRBD1 (5 bases). Germline loops: CDR1 DFQATT, CDR2 SNEGSKA (reference sequence). Trimming stripped 5 bases from V and 2 bases from J, with 15 bases between. The CDR3 has 14 amino acids. The CDR3 DNA is TGCAGTGCTTGGGGCCCCGGGTCTCAAGAGACCCAGTACTTC. Its protein product is CSAWGPGSQETQYF.

This clonotype appeared many times. The V gene is TRBV6-1, the J gene TRBJ1-5; TRBD1 might be the D (5 bases). The length of the CDR3 is 14 residues. Trimming pared 3 bases from V and 7 bases from J, leaving 13 bases between. CDR1 MNHNS and CDR2 SASEGT come from the germline V gene. This CDR3 reads CASSDSRVEQPQHF. The CDR3 coding sequence is TGTGCCAGCAGTGACTCCAGGGTGGAACAGCCCCAGCATTTT.

This sequence joins TRBV5-1 and TRBJ2-1; 10 bases line up with TRBD2. V gave up 4 bases and J gave up 0 bases; unmatched junction bases: 4. CDR1 is SGHRS, CDR2 YFSETQ, per germline. This CDR3 spans 16 amino acids. This CDR3 is CASSRTSGFSYNEQFF. The DNA of the CDR3 is TGCGCCAGCAGCCGGACTAGCGGATTCTCCTACAATGAGCAGTTCTTC.

The CDR3 nucleotides are TGTGCCAGCAGCTTAGAACGGACGGAACAAGAGACCCAGTACTTC. Translating gives CASSLERTEQETQYF. The V call is TRBV7-6, the J call TRBJ2-5; D is uncertain. V was cut by 1 base and J by 2 bases, with 11 bases left in between. Germline assignment: CDR1 SGHVS and CDR2 FNYEAQ. This CDR3 comprises 15 residues.

J is TRBJ1-1 and V is TRBV24-1; no firm D call. V dropped 3 bases and J dropped 3 bases, with 10 bases sitting between them. CDR1 and CDR2 from the germline V gene are KGHDR and SFDVKD. The CDR3 has 14 residues. The CDR3 protein is CATSDADVYTEAFF. In nucleotides, the CDR3 is TGTGCCACCAGTGATGCCGACGTTTACACTGAAGCTTTCTTT.

The chain has TRBV27 and TRBJ1-5; perhaps TRBD1 as D (6 bases). The V end was cut by 5 bases, the J end by 5 bases, with 16 bases between. CDR1 is MNHEY, CDR2 SMNVEV, per germline (reference sequence). The CDR3 consists of 15 residues. CDR3 nucleotides: TGTGCCAGCAGTCCCCTCCCGACAGGCCATCAGCCCCAGCATTTT. This translates into CASSPLPTGHQPQHF.

This clonotype was observed a few times. V is TRBV10-3 and J is TRBJ1-2, with 8 bases that match TRBD1. The CDR3 is 15 residues long. The V gene end was trimmed by 3 bases and the J gene end by 1 base; junction bases not matched to a gene: 4. Germline-derived CDR1 and CDR2 are ENHRY and SYGVKD. This CDR3 is CAISELGQDNYGYTF. CDR3 coding DNA: TGTGCCATCAGTGAATTGGGACAGGATAACTATGGCTACACCTTC.

V gene TRBV29-1 combines with J gene TRBJ1-1; D ambiguous. This CDR3 comprises 14 residues. Germline-derived CDR1 and CDR2 are SQVTM and ANQGSEA. The ends were cut back, 6 bases at V and 0 bases at J, with 14 bases in the middle. CDR3 bases: TGCAGCGTCGATATTACAGAGTTGAACACTGAAGCTTTCTTT. Its translation: CSVDITELNTEAFF. Based on the CDR3 plus reference TRBV29-1 and TRBJ1-1, the full variable domain is SAVISQKPSRDICQRGTSLTIQCQVDSQVTMMFWYRQQPGQSLTLIATANQGSEATYESGFVIDKFPISRPNLTFSTLTVSNMSPEDSSIYLCSVDITELNTEAFFGQGTRLTVV.

The chain combines TRBV20-1 with TRBJ1-4; TRBD1 is a possible D gene (5 bases). The CDR3 totals 14 residues. The V and J ends lost 6 bases and 7 bases respectively, with 18 bases between them. Germline-derived CDR1 and CDR2 are DFQATT and SNEGSKA (reference sequence). The CDR3 sequence is CSAYPGGVREKLFF. Written as DNA, the CDR3 is TGCAGTGCCTACCCCGGAGGGGTCCGTGAAAAACTGTTTTTT.

The gene calls are TRBV15 and TRBJ2-5; 11 bases are shared with TRBD1. The J segment lost 5 bases and the V segment lost 2 bases, leaving 7 bases of the junction unmatched. This CDR3 has 16 residues. Germline CDR1 LNHNV, CDR2 YYDKDF (reference sequence). CDR3 DNA: TGTGCCACCAGCAGATCTGGAGGACAGGGGGCTGAGACCCAGTACTTC. Its translation is CATSRSGGQGAETQYF. Full variable domain (remainder filled in from reference TRBV15 and TRBJ2-5): DAMVIQNPRYQVTQFGKPVTLSCSQTLNHNVMYWYQQKSSQAPKLLFHYYDKDFNNEADTPDNFQSRRPNTSFCFLDIRSPGLGDTAMYLCATSRSGGQGAETQYFGPGTRLLVL.